The 24 T cell receptor beta chains presented below share a single source sample, sequenced in a study of shared T cell receptors in the human thymus. The table came from immunoSEQ multiplex PCR; TCRdb's copy has only in-frame clones and leaves some out. The repertoire holds some 720,000 clones, with 88% as singletons. These data also formed part of another study, on human thymus T cells.

The sample comprised thymocytes. These TCRs come from a boy under two years old with a congenital heart defect.

This clone came up once. Other DNA sequences from this sample encode an identical CDR3 as well. The V and J genes are TRBV6-1 and TRBJ1-3, with 12 bases lining up with TRBD1. The CDR3 covers 15 residues. V lost 3 bases and J lost 4; bases outside the gene matches: 1. CDR1 and CDR2 (germline): MNHNS, SASEGT. For the CDR3, the DNA is TGTGCCAGCAGTGAGGGACAGGGGGCAGGAAACACCATATATTTT. The encoded protein is CASSEGQGAGNTIYF.

The chain couples TRBV5-1 to TRBJ1-2; the D gene is possibly TRBD1 (5 bases). CDR1 and CDR2 (germline): SGHRS, YFSETQ. The CDR3 consists of 19 residues. The V end lost 0 bases, the J end lost 1 base, and 22 bases lay between the germline ends. This CDR3 reads CASSLGGVADLKFNYGYTF. CDR3 sequence (DNA): TGCGCCAGCAGCTTGGGGGGGGTGGCGGACCTCAAGTTTAACTATGGCTACACCTTC.

The gene calls are TRBV18 and TRBJ2-3, with TRBD1 identical over 8 bases. With V trimmed by 3 bases and J by 2 bases, 4 bases remained unmatched. CDR3 length: 15 amino acids. Germline V CDR1 and CDR2: KGHSH, LQKENI. CDR3 sequence: CASSPWDRPTDTQYF. CDR3 sequence (DNA): TGTGCCAGCTCACCCTGGGACAGGCCCACAGATACGCAGTATTTT.

The genes are TRBV6-5 and TRBJ2-1; maybe TRBD2 (6 bases). The V and J ends lost 0 bases and 8 bases respectively, with 14 bases between them. This CDR3 comprises 15 residues. In germline, CDR1 is MNHEY, CDR2 SVGAGI. CDR3 residues: CASSYSLRDSDEQFF. The CDR3, as DNA: TGTGCCAGCAGTTACTCGTTGCGGGACTCAGATGAGCAGTTCTTC.

The sample holds a few counts of this clone. The V call is TRBV28, the J call TRBJ2-7; D is perhaps TRBD2 (5 bases). V was pared by 2 bases and J by 6 bases, with 8 bases between. The CDR3 has 12 amino acids. From germline, CDR1 is MDHEN and CDR2 SYDVKM. CDR3 nucleotides: TGTGCCAGCAGTTTAACGGGGTTCGAGCAGTACTTC. This translates into CASSLTGFEQYF.

The chain combines TRBV19 with TRBJ1-2; 9 positions match TRBD1. V gave up 5 bases and J gave up 4 bases; unmatched junction bases: 2. Germline assignment: CDR1 LNHDA and CDR2 SQIVND (reference sequence). There are 13 residues in the CDR3. In nucleotides, the CDR3 is TGTGCCAGTAGTCCGGGACAGGGCTATGGCTACACCTTC. Protein product: CASSPGQGYGYTF.

The rearrangement uses TRBV30 and TRBJ2-3, with TRBD1 matching 9 bases. Germline CDR1 reads GTSNPN; CDR2 reads SVGIG (reference sequence). The CDR3 covers 14 residues. Trimming at V came to 8 bases and at J to 2 bases, leaving 8 bases not matched to a gene. The CDR3: CAGIGQGFTDTQYF. The CDR3 nucleotides read TGTGCCGGGATTGGACAGGGGTTCACAGATACGCAGTATTTT.

The chain is built from TRBV14 and TRBJ1-2; D unclear. V lost 0 bases to trimming and J lost 2 bases, with 10 bases between them. This CDR3 has 15 residues. The germline V gene encodes CDR1 SGHDN and CDR2 FVKESK. CDR3 sequence: CASSQDRGENYGYTF. The CDR3 DNA follows: TGTGCCAGCAGCCAAGATCGCGGGGAGAACTATGGCTACACCTTC.

The chain couples TRBV5-4 to TRBJ2-5, with D tentatively TRBD2 (6 bases). This CDR3 contains 15 residues. Deletions cut 0 bases from V and 4 bases from J, with 13 bases between. Germline CDR1 and CDR2: SGHNT and YYREEE (reference sequence). The chain's CDR3 is CASSLAARRVETQYF. The CDR3, as DNA: TGTGCCAGCAGCTTGGCCGCCAGGAGGGTAGAGACCCAGTACTTC.

This sequence joins TRBV5-8 and TRBJ2-1; 7 bases line up with TRBD1. CDR3 size: 13 residues. The V gene end was trimmed by 6 bases and the J gene end by 7 bases; junction bases not matched to a gene: 7. Per the germline V gene, CDR1 is SGHTS and CDR2 is YDEGEE. CDR3 sequence reads: CASTQTGLNEQFF. CDR3 nucleotides: TGTGCCAGCACCCAGACAGGGCTTAATGAGCAGTTCTTC.

The gene calls are TRBV5-1 and TRBJ1-1; D unresolved. CDR3 size: 14 residues. CDR1 is SGHRS and CDR2 is YFSETQ in the germline V gene. Trimming took 1 base from V and 1 from J, leaving 8 bases between them. The CDR3 sequence: CASSLTPGNTEAFF. CDR3 DNA sequence: TGCGCCAGCAGCTTGACTCCAGGGAACACTGAAGCTTTCTTT. The entire variable domain, with the rest obtained from reference TRBV5-1 and TRBJ1-1, is as follows: KAGVTQTPRYLIKTRGQQVTLSCSPISGHRSVSWYQQTPGQGLQFLFEYFSETQRNKGNFPGRFSGRQFSNSRSEMNVSTLELGDSALYLCASSLTPGNTEAFFGQGTRLTVV.

The V gene is TRBV4-3, the J gene TRBJ1-1; 8 bases line up with TRBD1. The CDR3 runs to 19 residues. From germline, CDR1 is LGHNA and CDR2 YSLEER. Trimming removed 0 bases from V and 0 bases from J; junction bases left unmatched: 12. The CDR3: CASSQEICPGQVMNTEAFF. The CDR3 DNA sequence: TGCGCCAGCAGCCAAGAAATTTGTCCGGGACAGGTAATGAACACTGAAGCTTTCTTT.

The V gene is TRBV18, the J gene TRBJ1-1, with D maybe TRBD1 (6 bases). CDR1 is KGHSH, CDR2 LQKENI, per germline. The CDR3 is 14 residues long. V dropped 3 bases and J dropped 0 bases, with 8 bases sitting between them. The CDR3 protein is CASSPDSLNTEAFF. The CDR3 nucleotides read TGTGCCAGCTCACCGGACAGTTTGAACACTGAAGCTTTCTTT.

This clone was seen more than once but under ten times. The same CDR3 arises from other DNA sequences in this sample as well. The V call is TRBV27, the J call TRBJ2-2, with 9 bases that match TRBD1. The junction had 7 bases not matched to a gene; V was cut back by 4 bases and J by 4 bases. In germline, CDR1 is MNHEY, CDR2 SMNVEV (reference sequence). The CDR3 is 16 residues long. The CDR3 DNA reads TGTGCCAGCAGTTGTAGCGACAGGGGGGGCACCGGGGAGCTGTTTTTT. This gives the protein CASSCSDRGGTGELFF.

The chain joins TRBV11-3 to TRBJ2-2; 10 bases agree with TRBD2. V shed 2 bases, J shed 6 bases, and the junction held 6 bases outside the gene matches. The germline V gene encodes CDR1 SGHNT and CDR2 YENEEA. The CDR3 covers 16 residues. The CDR3 loop reads CASSLHSGRTSGELFF. In DNA form, the CDR3 reads TGTGCCAGCAGCTTACATAGCGGGAGGACCTCCGGGGAGCTGTTTTTT. The full variable domain, rest sourced from reference TRBV11-3 and TRBJ2-2, is EAGVVQSPRYKIIEKKQPVAFWCNPISGHNTLYWYLQNLGQGPELLIRYENEEAVDDSQLPKDRFSAERLKGVDSTLKIQPAELGDSAVYLCASSLHSGRTSGELFFGEGSRLTVL.

V and J are TRBV6-4 and TRBJ1-1; TRBD1 is a possible D gene (5 bases). The CDR3 consists of 16 residues. CDR1 and CDR2 from the germline V gene are MRHNA and SNTAGT. Trimming took off 5 bases at V and 1 base at J, with 17 bases between the two ends. The CDR3 region has the DNA TGTGCCAGCAGTCCCCTGGGACTGACGGAGAACACTGAAGCTTTCTTT. Its protein is CASSPLGLTENTEAFF.

The sample holds a few counts of this clone. The chain has TRBV6-1 and TRBJ1-2; 7 nucleotides agree with TRBD1. The V gene's germline CDR1 is MNHNS and CDR2 SASEGT. Losses at the gene ends were 1 base for V and 3 bases for J; bases not matched to a gene: 5. This CDR3 is 15 amino acids long. CDR3 DNA sequence: TGTGCCAGCAGTGAAGAACACAGGGGTCACTATGGCTACACCTTC. Its protein is CASSEEHRGHYGYTF.

This chain links TRBV4-3 with TRBJ1-1, with 9 bases aligning to TRBD1. Per the germline V gene, CDR1 is LGHNA and CDR2 is YSLEER. The CDR3 consists of 18 residues. V shed 1 base, J shed 10 bases, and the junction held 19 bases outside the gene matches. The DNA of the CDR3 is TGCGCCAGCAGCCAAGCACGTGGGGAAACAGGGGGCGCAGGGGGAGCTTTCTTT. Translated: CASSQARGETGGAGGAFF.

The gene calls are TRBV13 and TRBJ2-3, with a weak D call TRBD1 (6 bases). The germline gives CDR1 PRHDT, CDR2 FYEKMQ (reference sequence). Trimming shortened V by 5 bases and J by 3 bases, and 21 bases separated the two germline ends. The CDR3 totals 17 residues. The CDR3 nucleotides read TGTGCCAGCAGCCCAACCCCGCAGGGGCGGGCGACAGATACGCAGTATTTT. Translating gives CASSPTPQGRATDTQYF.

In its sample, this clone was seen a few times. The CDR3 spells CASSQGGTDTQYF. The CDR3 nucleotides are TGTGCCAGCAGCCAAGGAGGCACAGATACGCAGTATTTT. This chain links TRBV7-2 with TRBJ2-3; no definite D call. Germline V CDR1 and CDR2: SGHTA, FQGNSA. CDR3 length equals 13 residues. The germline V and J ends were trimmed by 5 bases and 1 base, with 7 bases remaining between them. The complete variable domain, with remaining parts taken from reference TRBV7-2 and TRBJ2-3, reads GAGVSQSPSNKVTEKGKDVELRCDPISGHTALYWYRQSLGQGLEFLIYFQGNSAPDKSGLPSDRFSAERTGGSVSTLTIQRTQQEDSAVYLCASSQGGTDTQYFGPGTRLTVL.

The V call is TRBV27, the J call TRBJ1-2, with TRBD1 matching 9 bases. This CDR3 has 16 amino acids. Germline CDR1 is MNHEY and CDR2 is SMNVEV (reference sequence). The J segment lost 4 bases and the V segment lost 5 bases, leaving 11 bases of the junction unmatched. CDR3 in DNA: TGTGCCAGCAGTCTCTCTCGGACAGGGGCTATCTATGGCTACACCTTC. Translated, it gives CASSLSRTGAIYGYTF.

The chain joins TRBV6-4 to TRBJ2-7, with D uncertain. The V end lost 2 bases, the J end lost 2 bases, and 7 bases lay between the germline ends. The CDR3 totals 13 residues. CDR1 and CDR2 from the germline V gene are MRHNA and SNTAGT. The CDR3 spells CASSDPITYEQYF. In nucleotides, the CDR3 is TGTGCCAGCAGTGACCCTATTACCTACGAGCAGTACTTC.

CDR3 amino acids: CASSTSLTGVDEKLFF. CDR3 DNA sequence: TGTGCCAGTAGTACCTCCCTGACAGGGGTCGATGAAAAACTGTTTTTT. V and J are TRBV19 and TRBJ1-4; 8 bases match TRBD1. CDR1 and CDR2 from the germline V gene are LNHDA and SQIVND (reference sequence). With V trimmed by 4 bases and J by 6 bases, 10 bases remained unmatched. The length of the CDR3 is 16 residues.

The V gene is TRBV15, the J gene TRBJ1-2, with 9 bases aligning to TRBD1. CDR3 size: 15 residues. CDR1 and CDR2 from the germline V gene are LNHNV and YYDKDF (reference sequence). J gave up 12 bases and V 0 bases, and 11 bases lay outside the gene matches. CDR3 protein: CATSRDPPGQGSHTF. CDR3 DNA sequence: TGTGCCACCAGCAGAGATCCTCCGGGACAGGGCTCCCACACCTTC.